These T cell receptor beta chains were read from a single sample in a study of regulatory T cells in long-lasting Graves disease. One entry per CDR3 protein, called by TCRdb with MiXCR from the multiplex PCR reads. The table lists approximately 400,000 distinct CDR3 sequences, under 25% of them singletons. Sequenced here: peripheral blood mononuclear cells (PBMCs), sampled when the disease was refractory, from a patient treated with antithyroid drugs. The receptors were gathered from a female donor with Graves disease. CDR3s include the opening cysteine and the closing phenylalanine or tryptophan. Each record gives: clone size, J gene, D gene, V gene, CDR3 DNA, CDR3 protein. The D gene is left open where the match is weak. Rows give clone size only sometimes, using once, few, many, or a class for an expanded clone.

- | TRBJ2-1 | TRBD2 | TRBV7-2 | TGTGCCAGCAGTCCCAGCGGGAGCTCCTACAATGAGCAGTTCTTC | CASSPSGSSYNEQFF
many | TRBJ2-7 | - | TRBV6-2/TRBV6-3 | TGTGCCAGCAGTGACGTGGACGGAGGTTACGAGCAGTACTTC | CASSDVDGGYEQYF
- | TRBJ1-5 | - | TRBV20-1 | TGCAGTGCTAGAGGCAACATCGAGAATCAGCCCCAGCATTTT | CSARGNIENQPQHF
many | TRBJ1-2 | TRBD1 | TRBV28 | TGTGCCAGCAGTCGCAAACAGGGGTACGATGGCTACACCTTC | CASSRKQGYDGYTF
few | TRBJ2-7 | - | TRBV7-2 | TGTGCCAGCACCGCTACTAGCTTCCCTTACGAGCAGTACTTC | CASTATSFPYEQYF
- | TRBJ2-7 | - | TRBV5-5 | TGTGCCAGCAGCTTGGATGGGGGCAGCGGTTTAACCTACGAGCAGTACTTC | CASSLDGGSGLTYEQYF
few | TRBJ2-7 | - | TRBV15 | TGTGCCACCAGCTTACAGGGGAGGGCGTACGAGCAGTACTTC | CATSLQGRAYEQYF
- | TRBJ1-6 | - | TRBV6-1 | TGTGCCAGTGTGGAGGCGCTAAAATCACCCCTCCACTTT | CASVEALKSPLHF
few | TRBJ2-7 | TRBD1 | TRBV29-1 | TGCAGCGTCTGGACCCCGGGACAGGGAAGCTTTATCTACGAGCAGTACTTC | CSVWTPGQGSFIYEQYF
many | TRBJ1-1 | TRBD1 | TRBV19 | TGTGCCAGTAGTCTGCGACAGGGGGCGGGCACTGAAGCTTTCTTT | CASSLRQGAGTEAFF